The sequence of this TCR beta chain was determined in a study of shared clonotypes between healthy human individuals. Study background: The people who gave samples were a couple of women and three men aged 18 to 49.

The run depth of the assay was deep. The unsorted PBMC sample used ten immunoSEQ deep assay plates. The protocol was immunoSEQ multiplex PCR, while the TCRdb copy is restricted to in-frame clones and leaves out a portion. Of some 490,000 clones listed, 81% were seen once; the top ten hold about 13%. V gave up 3 bases and J gave up 7 bases, with 15 bases separating them. CDR1 and CDR2 from the germline V gene are MDHEN and SYDVKM. The CDR3 length is 14 residues. This clone was seen more than once but under ten times. Recent vaccinations or acute infections were absent in the healthy HIV-negative adult donors.

This sequence originates from a woman between 35 and 50 years old in good health. Some clones in this sample may be carry-over from other donors' samples. Sequences were obtained from PBMCs. The chain joins TRBV28 to TRBJ1-1; D unclear. The CDR3 region is CASSLGPATLEAFF. The CDR3 nucleotides read TGTGCCAGCAGTTTGGGCCCAGCGACACTTGAAGCTTTCTTT.